A single sample is the source of the 3 T cell receptor beta chains below, sequenced in a study of human T cells and chemical hapten exposure. Noted time point: patch test 2, 6 weeks after DPC sensitization. Treatment described: therapeutic diphenylcyclopropenone sensitization with weekly scalp DPC. TCRdb analysed the RACE reads with MiXCR anew, one entry per CDR3 protein. The sample lists hundreds of thousands of distinct CDR3 sequences, more than 5% occurring once. Sample: whole blood, taken in connection with sensitization to the hapten diphenylcyclopropenone (DPC). Every receptor here comes from a woman aged 18-29 years with alopecia areata. Some clones in this sample may be carry-over from other donors' samples.

This clonotype was counted a few times. The V and J genes are TRBV4-2 and TRBJ2-3, with 15 bases identical to TRBD2. CDR1 is LGHNA, CDR2 YNFKEQ, per germline. The CDR3 has 17 residues. The ends lost 4 bases at V and 1 base at J; junction bases unmatched: 3. In nucleotides, the CDR3 is TGTGCCAGCAGCCTACGGACTAGCGGGGGGGGCACAGATACGCAGTATTTT. It codes for CASSLRTSGGGTDTQYF.

The J gene is TRBJ2-2, the V gene TRBV24-1, with 10 bases identical to TRBD1. V trimming: 1 base; J trimming: 0 bases; junction bases outside the gene matches: 7. The CDR3 length is 19 residues. CDR1 and CDR2 from the germline V gene are KGHDR and SFDVKD. The CDR3 protein is CATSDFRDRGPTNTGELFF. The CDR3 DNA reads TGTGCCACCAGTGATTTTCGGGACAGGGGCCCAACGAACACCGGGGAGCTGTTTTTT.

This clonotype came up a few times. The gene calls are TRBV29-1 and TRBJ2-2, with D possibly matching TRBD2 (5 bases). The CDR3 sequence is 14 residues long. Trimming pared 3 bases from V and 0 bases from J, leaving 8 bases between. Germline V gene sequence: CDR1 SQVTM, CDR2 ANQGSEA. In DNA, the CDR3 is TGCAGCGTTGATGGGAGTACGAACACCGGGGAGCTGTTTTTT. Protein sequence: CSVDGSTNTGELFF.